This entry lists 4 T cell receptor beta chains sequenced from one sample in a study of blood T cells in healthy people across ages. A second roughly 7 to 11 cycle PCR used barcoded and J-beta primers. Each CDR3 protein is one row after TCRdb ran MiXCR on the 5' RACE reads. The repertoire holds about 1.8 million distinct CDR3 sequences, with approximately 50% as singletons. Sequences were obtained from blood. The receptors shown here come from a woman in her forties in good health.

In the case of this clonotype: This may be a read error, as it is one base from a much larger clone. This sequence joins TRBV12-3 or TRBV12-4 and TRBJ2-3; the D is unclear. Trimming removed 7 bases at V and 1 base at J, with 15 bases between. CDR3 length equals 15 residues. In nucleotides, the CDR3 is TGTGCCAGCATCCCCGCGCGTACTGGCACAGATACGCAGTATTTT. Translation: CASIPARTGTDTQYF.

The sample holds a few counts of this clonotype. The chain couples TRBV7-3 to TRBJ2-5; D unresolved. Trimming left V 1 base short and J 7 bases short, with 10 bases between. CDR1 and CDR2 (germline): SGHTA, FQGTGA. The CDR3 is made up of 13 amino acids. CDR3 sequence reads: CASSLRRLGTQYF. DNA of the CDR3: TGTGCCAGCAGCTTAAGACGGCTAGGGACCCAGTACTTC.

The chain recombines TRBV6-2 or TRBV6-3 with TRBJ2-4, with D perhaps TRBD1 (7 bases). V dropped 6 bases and J dropped 3 bases, with 15 bases sitting between them. Germline loops: CDR1 MNHEY, CDR2 SVGEGT. This CDR3 spans 15 amino acids. The CDR3 nucleotides are TGTGCCAGCAGCTCGGGACAGCGGGTCAAAAACATTCAGTACTTC. Translating it yields CASSSGQRVKNIQYF.

The rearrangement joins TRBV12-3 or TRBV12-4 to TRBJ2-1; 14 nucleotides align to TRBD2. After removal of 5 bases from V and 6 bases from J, the junction contained 6 bases not matched to a gene. This CDR3 contains 16 residues. The CDR3 nucleotides are TGTGCCAGCAGTCGACTAGCGGGGGGGCCTGTCAATGAGCAGTTCTTC. Protein sequence: CASSRLAGGPVNEQFF.